A single sample gave rise to the 32 T cell receptor beta chains below, sequenced in a study of PD-L1 blockade in urothelial cancer. The data were produced by immunoSEQ multiplex PCR, yet TCRdb's version contains in-frame clones alone and is incomplete. Here the sample spans around 130,000 clones, approximately 88% being singletons. Time point described: pretreatment peripheral blood. Here the sequenced sample was PBMCs, taken around atezolizumab (anti-PD-L1) treatment. The source of these receptors is a man between 50 and 59 years old with urothelial cancer.

This clone turned up a few times. The V and J genes are TRBV2 and TRBJ1-6, with TRBD1 as a possible D gene (6 bases). The germline V gene encodes CDR1 SNHLY and CDR2 FYNNEI. Trimming took off 7 bases at V and 10 bases at J, with 20 bases between the two ends. The CDR3 consists of 15 residues. CDR3 loop: CASKSLAQGLSPLHF. For the CDR3, the DNA is TGTGCCAGCAAGTCCTTGGCACAGGGTCTGTCACCCCTCCACTTT.

This sequence joins TRBV25-1 and TRBJ2-1, with D maybe TRBD1 (6 bases). Trimming took off 3 bases at V and 3 bases at J, with 18 bases between the two ends. From germline, CDR1 is MGHDK and CDR2 SYGVNS. CDR3 length: 17 residues. CDR3 DNA: TGTGCCAGCAGTGAGGGATCAGAGGGGGTAGGCTACAATGAGCAGTTCTTC. This translates into CASSEGSEGVGYNEQFF.

The chain couples TRBV6-5 to TRBJ2-2; 8 bases are shared with TRBD2. The CDR3 is 16 amino acids. After removal of 2 bases from V and 1 base from J, the junction contained 3 bases not matched to a gene. Germline CDR1 MNHEY, CDR2 SVGAGI. The CDR3 sequence: CASSYEAGGNTGELFF. CDR3 coding DNA: TGTGCCAGCAGTTACGAGGCGGGAGGGAACACCGGGGAGCTGTTTTTT.

This chain links TRBV30 with TRBJ2-5; tentatively, D is TRBD2 (5 bases). This CDR3 comprises 14 residues. Trimming pared 3 bases from V and 2 bases from J, leaving 13 bases between. Germline V gives CDR1 GTSNPN, CDR2 SVGIG (reference sequence). The CDR3 sequence: CAWRDPRLQETQYF. As DNA, the CDR3 is TGTGCCTGGAGGGACCCAAGACTACAAGAGACCCAGTACTTC.

This rearrangement joins TRBV2 to TRBJ2-6; D is possibly TRBD1 (5 bases). V lost 7 bases, J lost 4 bases, and 14 bases lay in between. Per the germline V gene, CDR1 is SNHLY and CDR2 is FYNNEI. CDR3 length: 15 residues. As DNA, the CDR3 is TGTGCCAGCATGACGCAGGGCTCCGGGGCCAACGTCCTGACTTTC. It specifies CASMTQGSGANVLTF.

This chain connects TRBV10-3 to TRBJ2-5; 10 nucleotides agree with TRBD1. The trim removed 3 bases at V and 7 bases at J, leaving 8 bases unmatched. Per germline, CDR1 ENHRY and CDR2 SYGVKD. The CDR3 length is 15 residues. The CDR3 DNA follows: TGTGCCATCAGTGATTGGGACAGGGGTGGAAGGACCCAGTACTTC. Amino acid sequence: CAISDWDRGGRTQYF.

The V call is TRBV15, the J call TRBJ1-1; no clear D gene. This CDR3 comprises 12 residues. Germline V gene data show CDR1 as LNHNV and CDR2 as YYDKDF (reference sequence). Trimming removed 0 bases from V and 11 bases from J, with 10 bases in between. As DNA, the CDR3 is TGTGCCACCAGCAGAGACGCCGGGTGGGCTTTCTTT. Translating gives CATSRDAGWAFF.

The J gene is TRBJ2-1, the V gene TRBV11-2, with 8 bases aligning to TRBD2. The V and J ends lost 2 bases and 7 bases, in that order; junction bases with no gene match: 10. The CDR3 is 16 residues long. The germline CDR1 and CDR2 sequences are SGHAT and FQNNGV. CDR3 region: CASSLRPAGAGNEQFF. The CDR3 coding sequence is TGTGCCAGCAGCTTACGACCAGCGGGAGCCGGGAATGAGCAGTTCTTC.

The V call is TRBV5-5, the J call TRBJ1-4; TRBD1 matches 11 bases. The CDR3 is 14 amino acids. With V trimmed by 3 bases and J by 7 bases, 2 bases remained unmatched. CDR1 SGHKS and CDR2 YYEKEE come from the germline V gene (reference sequence). In DNA form, the CDR3 reads TGTGCCAGCAGCTCCGGGACAGGGGGTGAAAAACTGTTTTTT. Its translation: CASSSGTGGEKLFF. The full variable domain, with the rest looked up from reference TRBV5-5 and TRBJ1-4, is DAGVTQSPTHLIKTRGQQVTLRCSPISGHKSVSWYQQVLGQGPQFIFQYYEKEERGRGNFPDRFSARQFPNYSSELNVNALLLGDSALYLCASSSGTGGEKLFFGSGTQLSVL.

This chain connects TRBV6-6 to TRBJ1-1, with 8 bases identical to TRBD1. This CDR3 has 14 residues. V lost 9 bases to trimming and J lost 1 base; unmatched junction nucleotides: 7. The germline CDR1 and CDR2 sequences are MNHNY and SVGAGI (reference sequence). DNA for the CDR3: TGTGCCAGTCAAGCAGGGGGCGGGAACACTGAAGCTTTCTTT. Amino acids: CASQAGGGNTEAFF.

The gene calls are TRBV4-1 and TRBJ2-1, with 15 positions matching TRBD2. The germline V gene encodes CDR1 MGHRA and CDR2 YSYEKL. The J segment lost 0 bases and the V segment lost 3 bases, leaving 12 bases of the junction unmatched. The CDR3 totals 21 residues. The CDR3 nucleotides read TGCGCCAGCAGCCAGGAGGCGGGACTAGCGGGAGGACCTAGCTCCTACAATGAGCAGTTCTTC. Amino acids: CASSQEAGLAGGPSSYNEQFF.

The V call is TRBV7-5, the J call TRBJ1-5; TRBD1 was called by the table and not checked on the DNA. TRBV7-5 is an annotated pseudogene. This CDR3 has 14 amino acids. CDR3 protein: CARSPGTGNQPQHF. CDR3 DNA sequence: TGTGCCAGAAGCCCGGGGACAGGCAATCAGCCCCAGCATTTT.

In its sample, this clone was seen a few times. This chain joins TRBV11-1 and TRBJ1-6, with 11 bases matching TRBD1. V dropped 7 bases and J dropped 10; count of bases not matched to a gene: 9. Germline V CDR1 and CDR2: SGHAT, FQDESV (reference sequence). The CDR3 spans 15 residues. This CDR3 is CASTPGQGVNSPLHF. The CDR3, as DNA: TGTGCCAGCACCCCGGGACAGGGGGTAAACTCACCCCTCCACTTT.

In its sample, this clone was seen once. The chain carries TRBV15 and TRBJ2-6, with D unresolved. The germline CDR1 and CDR2 sequences are LNHNV and YYDKDF (reference sequence). This CDR3 is built from 14 residues. V was cut by 6 bases and J by 1 base, with 7 bases left in between. The CDR3 reads CATRARSGANVLTF. CDR3 bases: TGTGCCACCAGGGCTAGATCTGGGGCCAACGTCCTGACTTTC.

V usage is TRBV4-1 and J usage is TRBJ2-4, with a weak D call TRBD2 (7 bases). Trimming stripped 2 bases from V and 2 bases from J, with 10 bases between. CDR1 MGHRA and CDR2 YSYEKL come from the germline V gene. This CDR3 has 15 residues. The CDR3 here is CASSQWGGTKNIQYF. CDR3 bases: TGCGCCAGCAGCCAATGGGGGGGCACCAAAAACATTCAGTACTTC.

The J gene is TRBJ2-1, the V gene TRBV6-1; 12 bases fit TRBD1. Germline CDR1 and CDR2: MNHNS and SASEGT. Trimming took 6 bases from V and 8 from J; bases not matched to a gene: 8. The CDR3 sequence is 15 residues long. The CDR3 DNA follows: TGTGCCAGCAGCCCCGGGACAGGGGGCGTATATGAGCAGTTCTTC. This sequence encodes CASSPGTGGVYEQFF.

This chain joins TRBV28 and TRBJ2-5; 7 positions agree with TRBD2. The germline V gene encodes CDR1 MDHEN and CDR2 SYDVKM. The CDR3 loop spans 15 amino acids. V lost 6 bases, J lost 3 bases, and 10 bases stayed unmatched. The CDR3 spells CASRHGLVGKETQYF. The CDR3 nucleotides read TGTGCCAGCAGACACGGACTAGTGGGTAAAGAGACCCAGTACTTC.

The rearrangement links TRBV29-1 to TRBJ2-2; 13 bases are a match to TRBD2. Germline values: CDR1 SQVTM, CDR2 ANQGSEA. The CDR3 spans 16 residues. Trimming cost V 6 bases and J 4 bases; bases outside gene matches: 8. Here the CDR3 DNA reads TGCAGCGTATCGGGACTAGCGGGAATCCGCACCGGGGAGCTGTTTTTT. This gives the protein CSVSGLAGIRTGELFF.

In DNA form, the CDR3 reads TGTGCCAGCAGCCCTTCCGGGACCCGGGGGACTGAAGCTTTCTTT. The encoded protein is CASSPSGTRGTEAFF. The rearrangement links TRBV4-2 to TRBJ1-1; weak D call: TRBD1 (5 bases). The CDR3 is 15 amino acids. V was shortened by 4 bases and J by 5 bases, with 17 bases between the two germline ends. Germline CDR1 reads LGHNA; CDR2 reads YNFKEQ.

The chain links TRBV30 to TRBJ2-5, with a tentative D call TRBD2 (5 bases). Per germline, CDR1 GTSNPN and CDR2 SVGIG (reference sequence). CDR3 length: 11 residues. The V end lost 5 bases, the J end lost 5 bases, and 9 bases lay between the germline ends. CDR3 amino acids: CAWQRSETQYF. CDR3 in DNA: TGTGCCTGGCAGCGGTCCGAGACCCAGTACTTC. The variable domain in full, completed from reference TRBV30 and TRBJ2-5, reads SQTIHQWPATLVQPVGSPLSLECTVEGTSNPNLYWYRQAAGRGLQLLFYSVGIGQISSEVPQNLSASRPQDRQFILSSKKLLLSDSGFYLCAWQRSETQYFGPGTRLLVL.

This clone has a handful of counts. The chain is built from TRBV28 and TRBJ1-2; no clear D gene. V was cut by 5 bases and J by 8 bases, with 15 bases left in between. Per the germline V gene, CDR1 is MDHEN and CDR2 is SYDVKM. The CDR3 totals 13 residues. The CDR3 is CASSAPKLLGYTF. DNA of the CDR3: TGTGCCAGCAGTGCTCCTAAGTTGTTGGGCTACACCTTC.

This sequence joins TRBV4-2 and TRBJ2-2, with no clear D. The CDR3 loop spans 15 amino acids. Germline V gene data show CDR1 as LGHNA and CDR2 as YNFKEQ. Trimming stripped 1 base from V and 4 bases from J, with 10 bases between. CDR3 in amino acids: CASSQVTIATGELFF. CDR3 nucleotide sequence: TGTGCCAGCAGCCAAGTTACTATAGCCACCGGGGAGCTGTTTTTT.

This clone was detected once. Sequence at one end of the junction differs from germline and may be a read error. The genes are TRBV28 and TRBJ2-1; TRBD2 matches at 11 bases. The CDR3 runs 19 residues. The germline CDR1 and CDR2 sequences are MDHEN and SYDVKM. The CDR3 region is CACSPTSGRGLSSYNEQFF. The DNA for the CDR3 is TGTGCCTGCAGCCCCACTAGCGGGAGAGGGTTGAGCTCCTACAATGAGCAGTTCTTC.

In its sample, this clone was seen a few times. The chain links TRBV7-3 to TRBJ1-6; the D is unclear. V was pared by 5 bases and J by 10 bases, with 15 bases between. The CDR3 loop spans 14 amino acids. CDR1 SGHTA and CDR2 FQGTGA come from the germline V gene. The CDR3 loop reads CASSVMGSPSPLHF. CDR3 DNA: TGTGCCAGCAGCGTCATGGGTAGCCCGTCACCCCTCCACTTT.

The chain employs TRBV7-2 and TRBJ1-5, with D possibly matching TRBD1 (5 bases). The germline CDR1 and CDR2 sequences are SGHTA and FQGNSA. Trimming stripped 2 bases from V and 7 bases from J, with 9 bases between. This CDR3 is 13 amino acids long. CDR3 sequence: CASSLNQGQPQHF. CDR3 nucleotide sequence: TGTGCCAGCAGCTTAAACCAGGGCCAGCCCCAGCATTTT.

The gene calls are TRBV19 and TRBJ1-5; a weak D match, TRBD1 (5 bases). The CDR3 is 12 residues long. The V end was cut by 3 bases, the J end by 7 bases, with 7 bases between. Germline CDR1 and CDR2: LNHDA and SQIVND (reference sequence). CDR3 sequence reads: CASSIGGQPQHF. The CDR3 nucleotides are TGTGCCAGTAGTATCGGGGGGCAGCCCCAGCATTTT.

The chain uses TRBV7-2 and TRBJ2-1, with D hard to call. Trimming stripped 4 bases from V and 6 bases from J, with 16 bases between. The CDR3 spans 15 residues. Looked up from germline, CDR1 is SGHTA and CDR2 is FQGNSA. The CDR3: CASSSHGRIPNEQFF. CDR3 coding DNA: TGTGCCAGCAGCTCACATGGCAGGATCCCCAATGAGCAGTTCTTC.

The CDR3 is CASSRSPGLAGVEQYF. CDR3 coding DNA: TGTGCCAGCAGCCGAAGCCCGGGACTAGCGGGAGTCGAGCAGTACTTC. This rearrangement joins TRBV11-1 to TRBJ2-7, with TRBD2 identical over 14 bases. CDR1 and CDR2 (germline): SGHAT, FQDESV (reference sequence). V was clipped by 5 bases and J by 6 bases; unmatched bases: 9. This CDR3 is built from 16 residues. The full variable domain, completed using reference TRBV11-1 and TRBJ2-7, is EAEVAQSPRYKITEKSQAVAFWCDPISGHATLYWYRQILGQGPELLVQFQDESVVDDSQLPKDRFSAERLKGVDSTLKIQPAELGDSAMYLCASSRSPGLAGVEQYFGPGTRLTVT.

The V gene is TRBV27, the J gene TRBJ2-3, with D perhaps matching TRBD2 (5 bases). The CDR3 runs to 15 residues. The germline gives CDR1 MNHEY, CDR2 SMNVEV (reference sequence). V was cut by 1 base and J by 2 bases, with 10 bases left in between. The CDR3 protein is CASSLWARVTDTQYF. In DNA form, the CDR3 reads TGTGCCAGCAGTTTATGGGCGAGGGTCACAGATACGCAGTATTTT.

The chain carries TRBV7-2 and TRBJ1-3; 7 bases align to TRBD1. Germline V gives CDR1 SGHTA, CDR2 FQGNSA. This CDR3 has 16 residues. With 5 bases clipped from V and 4 bases from J, the junction kept 11 bases outside the gene matches. This chain's CDR3 is CASSPIGGSPGNTIYF. CDR3 coding DNA: TGTGCCAGCAGCCCCATAGGGGGCTCGCCAGGAAACACCATATATTTT.

The chain carries TRBV5-1 and TRBJ2-3; unclear D gene. CDR1 and CDR2 (germline): SGHRS, YFSETQ. The V and J ends lost 0 bases and 5 bases respectively, with 7 bases between them. This CDR3 comprises 13 residues. CDR3 protein: CASSLAGVDTQYF. The CDR3 nucleotides read TGCGCCAGCAGCTTGGCGGGTGTAGATACGCAGTATTTT. The full variable domain, rest sourced from reference TRBV5-1 and TRBJ2-3, is KAGVTQTPRYLIKTRGQQVTLSCSPISGHRSVSWYQQTPGQGLQFLFEYFSETQRNKGNFPGRFSGRQFSNSRSEMNVSTLELGDSALYLCASSLAGVDTQYFGPGTRLTVL.

The chain links TRBV2 to TRBJ1-2, with D tentatively TRBD1 (5 bases). Trimming shortened V by 2 bases and J by 7 bases, and 14 bases separated the two germline ends. In germline, CDR1 is SNHLY, CDR2 FYNNEI. CDR3 length equals 14 residues. The CDR3 DNA reads TGTGCCAGCAGTGAATCTCAGGGATTAAGTGGCTACACCTTC. It translates to CASSESQGLSGYTF.